The T cell receptor beta chain under discussion was sequenced for a study of blood T cell repertoires in COVID-19. Method: immunoSEQ multiplex PCR; TCRdb's copy keeps in-frame clones and lacks some. The table lists more than 100,000 clones, 70% to 80% of them singletons. Germline CDR1 and CDR2: SGDLS and YYNGEE. V dropped 0 bases and J dropped 2; count of bases not matched to a gene: 8. This CDR3 contains 16 residues. The material sequenced was peripheral blood. The V call is TRBV9, the J call TRBJ2-7, with TRBD2 matching 7 bases. The TCR comes from a woman older than 75 with acute or convalescent COVID-19. CDR3 DNA sequence: TGTGCCAGCAGCGTAGCTCTTGCGGGAGCCACCTACGAGCAGTACTTC. It translates to CASSVALAGATYEQYF.